Shown below are 11 T cell receptor beta chains from a single sample sequenced in a study of identical twins. Using its own MiXCR run on the 5' RACE reads, TCRdb lists one record per CDR3 protein. The sample shows about 240,000 distinct CDR3 sequences, over 9.5% of them seen only once. Sequenced input: memory T cells sorted from blood. The receptors stem from a man aged 50 to 60 in good health.

This clonotype was seen a handful of times. V is TRBV9 and J is TRBJ2-3; possible D gene TRBD2, 5 bases. Trimming left V 3 bases short and J 0 bases short, with 8 bases between. From germline, CDR1 is SGDLS and CDR2 YYNGEE. This CDR3 spans 14 amino acids. The CDR3 loop is CASSGSGSTDTQYF. The CDR3 bases are TGTGCCAGCAGCGGAAGCGGTAGCACAGATACGCAGTATTTT. Variable domain in full (rest from reference TRBV9 and TRBJ2-3): DSGVTQTPKHLITATGQRVTLRCSPRSGDLSVYWYQQSLDQGLQFLIQYYNGEERAKGNILERFSAQQFPDLHSELNLSSLELGDSALYFCASSGSGSTDTQYFGPGTRLTVL.

This clonotype was seen at least ten times. The gene calls are TRBV4-1 and TRBJ2-2, with a weak D call TRBD2 (6 bases). The germline gives CDR1 MGHRA, CDR2 YSYEKL. Deletions cut 0 bases from V and 9 bases from J, with 14 bases between. This CDR3 has 15 amino acids. The CDR3 DNA is TGCGCCAGCAGCCAAGATTCGGGGGTCTACCGGGAGCTGTTTTTT. This codes for CASSQDSGVYRELFF.

The table lists this clonotype with many counts. The rearrangement joins TRBV28 to TRBJ1-5; D gene ambiguous. Germline CDR1 is MDHEN and CDR2 is SYDVKM. The CDR3 is made up of 16 amino acids. Trimming stripped 5 bases from V and 0 bases from J, with 14 bases between. CDR3 in amino acids: CASSTGDIYSNQPQHF. CDR3 coding DNA: TGTGCCAGCAGTACGGGCGATATTTATAGCAATCAGCCCCAGCATTTT.

This clonotype was counted at least ten times. This rearrangement joins TRBV20-1 to TRBJ1-1; a weak D match, TRBD1 (5 bases). Trimming took 6 bases from V and 6 from J, leaving 17 bases between them. This CDR3 is 13 amino acids long. The germline V gene has CDR1 DFQATT and CDR2 SNEGSKA (reference sequence). The CDR3 protein is CSATDSLGAEAFF. The CDR3, as DNA: TGCAGTGCCACTGACAGCCTTGGGGCTGAAGCTTTCTTT.

The chain employs TRBV4-2 and TRBJ2-2; no clear D gene. Looked up from germline, CDR1 is LGHNA and CDR2 is YNFKEQ. The CDR3 extends over 15 amino acids. V gave up 0 bases and J gave up 7 bases, with 12 bases separating them. The chain's CDR3 is CASSQDTVIGGELFF. The CDR3 DNA reads TGTGCCAGCAGCCAAGACACAGTTATTGGCGGGGAGCTGTTTTTT.

V gene TRBV9 combines with J gene TRBJ2-3; D unresolved. V was cut by 0 bases and J by 3 bases, with 8 bases left in between. The germline V gene encodes CDR1 SGDLS and CDR2 YYNGEE. This CDR3 has 14 amino acids. DNA of the CDR3: TGTGCCAGCAGCGTAGGCCAAAAGACAGATACGCAGTATTTT. This sequence encodes CASSVGQKTDTQYF.

The rearrangement joins TRBV30 to TRBJ2-7; 7 bases match TRBD2. V lost 3 bases and J lost 0; bases outside the gene matches: 5. Germline V lookup: CDR1 GTSNPN, CDR2 SVGIG (reference sequence). The CDR3 totals 14 residues. The CDR3 loop reads CAWRAGTVSYEQYF. CDR3 coding DNA: TGTGCCTGGAGAGCGGGGACGGTCTCCTACGAGCAGTACTTC.

This clonotype was seen repeatedly, ten times or more. CDR3 region: CASSPQGMNTEAFF. As DNA, the CDR3 is TGTGCCAGCAGCCCACAGGGCATGAACACTGAAGCTTTCTTT. J is TRBJ1-1 and V is TRBV7-9, with D possibly TRBD1 on 6 matching bases. Trimming left V 5 bases short and J 0 bases short, with 10 bases between. Germline CDR1 reads SEHNR; CDR2 reads FQNEAQ (reference sequence). The CDR3 is 14 amino acids.

In this sample, this clonotype turned up a few times. This chain uses TRBV5-1 with TRBJ2-5; no clear D. V dropped 1 base and J dropped 6 bases, with 7 bases sitting between them. CDR3 length equals 12 residues. Germline V lookup: CDR1 SGHRS, CDR2 YFSETQ. CDR3: CASSLPEKTQYF. In nucleotides, the CDR3 is TGCGCCAGCAGCTTGCCCGAAAAGACCCAGTACTTC.

This clonotype was seen at least ten times. The chain is built from TRBV11-2 and TRBJ1-5, with D possibly matching TRBD1 (6 bases). The CDR3 length is 14 residues. Germline loops: CDR1 SGHAT, CDR2 FQNNGV. Trimming stripped 1 base from V and 3 bases from J, with 7 bases between. The CDR3 coding sequence is TGTGCCAGCAGCTTAGGGGGGGCCAATCAGCCCCAGCATTTT. It is translated as CASSLGGANQPQHF.

This clonotype was counted many times. This rearrangement joins TRBV20-1 to TRBJ2-4; 10 bases are shared with TRBD2. CDR3 length: 15 amino acids. Losses at the gene ends were 6 bases for V and 5 bases for J; bases not matched to a gene: 10. From germline, CDR1 is DFQATT and CDR2 SNEGSKA (reference sequence). The CDR3 protein is CSAPRLAGVENIQYF. The CDR3 nucleotides are TGCAGTGCCCCCCGGCTAGCGGGAGTGGAAAACATTCAGTACTTC.